The 10 T cell receptor beta chains below all came from one sample that was sequenced in a study of cytomegalovirus exposure and HLA in healthy donors. It was with 60 Vbeta and 13 Jbeta primers that the PCR ran. The protocol was immunoSEQ multiplex PCR, while the TCRdb copy is restricted to in-frame clones and leaves out a portion. This table has 110,000 to 150,000 clones, 75% appearing once. Sequenced sample: PBMCs. The receptor source for this set is a man aged 25-45 years in good health and CMV-seronegative.

This sequence joins TRBV19 and TRBJ1-3; possibly TRBD1 for D (5 bases). CDR3 length: 14 amino acids. Trimming removed 6 bases from V and 2 bases from J, with 11 bases in between. CDR1 is LNHDA, CDR2 SQIVND, per germline (reference sequence). In nucleotides, the CDR3 is TGTGCCAGTAGGACGACAGCGACTGGAAACACCATATATTTT. Translation: CASRTTATGNTIYF.

The chain joins TRBV19 to TRBJ1-1; a weak D match, TRBD1 (6 bases). This CDR3 has 20 amino acids. V shed 3 bases and J shed 1 base, with 27 bases lying between them. Germline V lookup: CDR1 LNHDA, CDR2 SQIVND (reference sequence). The CDR3, as DNA: TGTGCCAGTAGTATCCATTCCGACAGGTTTGGGATATATGGGAACACTGAAGCTTTCTTT. It codes for CASSIHSDRFGIYGNTEAFF.

The genes are TRBV28 and TRBJ1-1; TRBD1 matches at 9 bases. J lost 0 bases, V lost 1 base, and 12 bases had no gene match. The V gene's germline CDR1 is MDHEN and CDR2 SYDVKM. This CDR3 spans 19 amino acids. The DNA of the CDR3 is TGTGCCAGCAGTTTATCGCGTTTGGGGACAGGGAGGGTGAACACTGAAGCTTTCTTT. Translation: CASSLSRLGTGRVNTEAFF.

The chain couples TRBV4-1 to TRBJ1-2; 7 nucleotides agree with TRBD1. This CDR3 spans 16 amino acids. The V segment lost 3 bases and the J segment 2 bases; nucleotides outside the gene matches: 9. Germline lookup yields CDR1 MGHRA and CDR2 YSYEKL. CDR3 DNA sequence: TGCGCCAGCAGCCACTTTAAGGGGGCTCCAAACTATGGCTACACCTTC. Its translation is CASSHFKGAPNYGYTF.

This clone was detected a few times. The chain couples TRBV7-9 to TRBJ2-7, with D possibly TRBD2 on 5 matching bases. V was clipped by 0 bases and J by 7 bases, with 16 bases between them. Germline lookup yields CDR1 SEHNR and CDR2 FQNEAQ (reference sequence). The CDR3 consists of 15 residues. The CDR3 loop reads CASSLAAGLSGEQYF. The CDR3 DNA reads TGTGCCAGCAGCTTAGCGGCCGGGCTCTCGGGGGAGCAGTACTTC.

This chain links TRBV5-1 with TRBJ1-1; TRBD1 is a possible D gene (5 bases). Germline CDR1 is SGHRS and CDR2 is YFSETQ. Between the trimmed V and J ends, which lost 0 bases and 1 base, there was a span of 10 bases. The CDR3 has 15 amino acids. This CDR3 is CASSLAPTENTEAFF. Written as DNA, the CDR3 is TGCGCCAGCAGCTTGGCCCCGACAGAGAACACTGAAGCTTTCTTT.

The chain has TRBV9 and TRBJ2-3, with unresolved D. This CDR3 comprises 12 residues. V lost 5 bases and J 7 bases, leaving 11 bases between the germline ends. Germline values: CDR1 SGDLS, CDR2 YYNGEE. CDR3 amino acids: CASSPREYTQYF. The CDR3 DNA reads as TGTGCCAGCAGTCCAAGAGAGTATACGCAGTATTTT.

This clone turned up a few times. This CDR3 reads CAWSQDRVNQPQHF. The DNA for the CDR3 is TGTGCCTGGAGTCAGGACAGGGTCAATCAGCCCCAGCATTTT. The chain recombines TRBV30 with TRBJ1-5; TRBD1 aligns across 8 bases. V lost 2 bases to trimming and J lost 3 bases; unmatched junction nucleotides: 3. The germline V gene has CDR1 GTSNPN and CDR2 SVGIG (reference sequence). The CDR3 runs 14 residues. The complete variable domain, with remaining parts taken from reference TRBV30 and TRBJ1-5, reads SQTIHQWPATLVQPVGSPLSLECTVEGTSNPNLYWYRQAAGRGLQLLFYSVGIGQISSEVPQNLSASRPQDRQFILSSKKLLLSDSGFYLCAWSQDRVNQPQHFGDGTRLSIL.

This chain uses TRBV7-6 with TRBJ2-3, with a tentative D call TRBD2 (6 bases). Germline values: CDR1 SGHVS, CDR2 FNYEAQ. This CDR3 contains 16 residues. Between the trimmed V and J ends, which lost 1 base and 0 bases, there was a span of 11 bases. The CDR3 region is CASSLEVAASTDTQYF. The CDR3 bases are TGTGCCAGCAGCTTAGAGGTAGCGGCTAGCACAGATACGCAGTATTTT.

The chain carries TRBV7-9 and TRBJ1-2; no firm D call. CDR1 is SEHNR, CDR2 FQNEAQ, per germline (reference sequence). The V end lost 0 bases, the J end lost 8 bases, and 16 bases lay between the germline ends. This CDR3 has 15 amino acids. The CDR3 nucleotides are TGTGCCAGCAGCTTAGCGCGCAGCGTCTTGAACGGCTACACCTTC. Translating gives CASSLARSVLNGYTF.